Below, 3 T cell receptor beta chains from the same sample are listed, as sequenced in a study of Japanese encephalitis immunity and Zika vaccine responses. MiXCR, applied by TCRdb to the 5' RACE reads, yields one record per CDR3 protein. The sample has under 2,000 distinct CDR3 sequences, 5% to 8% seen once. For 6 days, PBMCs labeled with CFSE were cultured with peptide pools at 1 ug/mL each. Unfixed live CD56-CD19-CD16-CD3+CD4+ CFSE-low cells were sorted as proliferating CD4 T cells. The sequences come from antigen-activated CD4+ T cells from blood, cultured, collected during a Zika inactivated vaccine study. The receptors were sampled from an adult woman who received an inactivated Zika virus vaccine.

This clonotype qualifies as medium-sized (0.01 to 0.1%). The chain couples TRBV28 to TRBJ2-3, with D tentatively TRBD2 (7 bases). This CDR3 is 15 amino acids long. Trimming pared 7 bases from V and 3 bases from J, leaving 17 bases between. Looked up from germline, CDR1 is MDHEN and CDR2 is SYDVKM. The CDR3: CASIFGAGATDTQYF. The CDR3 DNA is TGTGCCAGCATTTTCGGGGCGGGGGCAACAGATACGCAGTATTTT. Combining the CDR3 with reference TRBV28 and TRBJ2-3 gives the whole variable domain DVKVTQSSRYLVKRTGEKVFLECVQDMDHENMFWYRQDPGLGLRLIYFSYDVKMKEKGDIPEGYSVSREKKERFSLILESASTNQTSMYLCASIFGAGATDTQYFGPGTRLTVL.

V and J are TRBV7-9 and TRBJ1-1; 7 bases match TRBD1. V dropped 5 bases and J dropped 1; count of bases not matched to a gene: 4. CDR1 is SEHNR and CDR2 is FQNEAQ in the germline V gene (reference sequence). CDR3 length: 14 residues. The DNA of the CDR3 is TGTGCCAGCAGCCTACAGGGGCCGAACACTGAAGCTTTCTTT. This sequence encodes CASSLQGPNTEAFF.

This clonotype is medium-sized (0.01 to 0.1%) within its sample. V and J are TRBV4-3 and TRBJ1-1, with TRBD1 matching over 7 bases. Germline CDR1 reads LGHNA; CDR2 reads YSLEER. This CDR3 is built from 14 residues. Unmatched junction bases numbered 6, after V lost 6 bases and J lost 2 bases. The CDR3 region has the DNA TGCGCCAGCAGACTGACAGGGTTCAACACTGAAGCTTTCTTT. Amino acid sequence: CASRLTGFNTEAFF.